This T cell receptor beta chain appears in the sequencing data of a study of blood T cell repertoires in COVID-19. The wider study: Material from acute and convalescent COVID-19 was sourced from the United States, Italy and Spain. Sources were T cells, B-cell-depleted T cells, or PBMCs; the material itself was cDNA or gDNA.

While infection was still active, Seattle patients were enrolled and then followed longitudinally. CDR3 length: 13 residues. Germline CDR1 SGDLS, CDR2 YYNGEE. V lost 4 bases to trimming and J lost 10 bases; unmatched junction nucleotides: 4. Assay used: immunoSEQ multiplex PCR; TCRdb lists only in-frame clones, some missing. The sample contains about 390,000 clones, about 87% of which appear only once. This clonotype was obtained from a woman aged 55 to 70 with COVID-19, enrolled during active disease. Sequenced sample: peripheral blood. The chain recombines TRBV9 with TRBJ2-7; 14 bases line up with TRBD2. CDR3 DNA: TGTGCCAGCAGCCCGACTAGCGGGGGGGCCCAGTACTTC. Amino acids: CASSPTSGGAQYF.